The 10 T cell receptor beta chains below come from one sample, sequenced in a study of identical twins' blood T cells. TCRdb processed the 5' RACE reads anew with MiXCR; each CDR3 protein has one entry. The sample shows hundreds of thousands of distinct CDR3 sequences, about 28% of them seen only once. Specimen: PBMCs. All receptors derive from a woman aged 18-49 years in good health.

A note on this clonotype: With a much larger clone just one base away, this may be a read error. V usage is TRBV7-8 and J usage is TRBJ1-1, with unresolved D. The CDR3 loop spans 14 amino acids. The V gene's germline CDR1 is SGHVS and CDR2 FQNEAQ. This chain's CDR3 is CASSPYPSNTEALF. DNA of the CDR3: TGTGCCAGCAGCCCCTATCCGAGTAACACTGAAGCTCTCTTT. The complete variable domain, with remaining parts taken from reference TRBV7-8 and TRBJ1-1, reads GAGVSQSPRYKVAKRGQDVALRCDPISGHVSLFWYQQALGQGPEFLTYFQNEAQLDKSGLPSDRFFAERPEGSVSTLKIQRTQQEDSAVYLCASSPYPSNTEALFGQGTRLTVV.

This clonotype has more than one count but fewer than ten. The genes are TRBV27 and TRBJ1-2, with 8 bases that match TRBD1. The J segment lost 4 bases and the V segment lost 5 bases, leaving 9 bases of the junction unmatched. The CDR3 runs 15 residues. In germline, CDR1 is MNHEY, CDR2 SMNVEV (reference sequence). In DNA form, the CDR3 reads TGTGCCAGCAGTCCGCAGGGGGCCACTCTCTATGGCTACACCTTC. The encoded protein is CASSPQGATLYGYTF.

The chain uses TRBV7-8 and TRBJ2-7, with a possible D match to TRBD1 (5 bases). Germline CDR1 SGHVS, CDR2 FQNEAQ. Deletions cut 6 bases from V and 0 bases from J, with 9 bases between. The CDR3 runs 13 residues. The CDR3 here is CASRQVSSYEQYF. The CDR3, as DNA: TGTGCCAGCAGACAGGTTAGCTCCTACGAGCAGTACTTC.

Remarks on this clonotype: At one boundary the junction diverges from the germline segment, which might be a read error. The gene calls are TRBV19 and TRBJ2-1, with D unclear. Germline values: CDR1 LNHDA, CDR2 SQIVND (reference sequence). The CDR3 has 15 amino acids. The CDR3 nucleotides read TGTTCCAGTAGTATGCTTGGTAGCTCCTACAATGAGCAGTTCTTC. Translating gives CSSSMLGSSYNEQFF.

CDR3 in amino acids: CASSSLEQPYTGELFF. CDR3 in DNA: TGTGCCAGCAGCTCTTTGGAACAACCTTACACCGGGGAGCTGTTTTTT. V gene TRBV7-9 combines with J gene TRBJ2-2; D not resolved. Germline CDR1 is SEHNR and CDR2 is FQNEAQ (reference sequence). Trimming cost V 4 bases and J 3 bases, with 15 bases left between them. This CDR3 is 16 amino acids long.

V and J are TRBV2 and TRBJ2-5; no reliable D call. Germline CDR1 reads SNHLY; CDR2 reads FYNNEI. With 8 bases removed from V and 5 bases from J, the gap between germline ends came to 9 bases. This CDR3 is built from 11 residues. CDR3: CASEIIETQYF. The CDR3 DNA follows: TGTGCCAGCGAAATTATTGAGACCCAGTACTTC.

The chain is built from TRBV27 and TRBJ2-7, with 7 bases fitting TRBD1. V lost 5 bases, J lost 3 bases, and 7 bases stayed unmatched. The CDR3 runs to 14 residues. Germline V CDR1 and CDR2: MNHEY, SMNVEV (reference sequence). Here the CDR3 reads CASSITGTDYEQYF. The CDR3 DNA sequence: TGTGCCAGCAGTATAACCGGGACAGACTACGAGCAGTACTTC.

For this clonotype: Compared with germline, one end of the junction differs, possibly owing to a read error. The chain employs TRBV5-1 and TRBJ1-2; TRBD1 is a possible D gene (5 bases). The V gene's germline CDR1 is SGHRS and CDR2 YFSETQ. The CDR3 covers 12 residues. CDR3 sequence: CASRPGNYGYTF. In nucleotides, the CDR3 is TGTGCCAGTAGGCCAGGGAACTATGGCTACACCTTC.

The chain has TRBV29-1 and TRBJ2-6; D perhaps matches TRBD1 (5 bases). The germline V gene has CDR1 SQVTM and CDR2 ANQGSEA. Deletions cut 3 bases from V and 0 bases from J, with 9 bases between. This CDR3 comprises 15 residues. The CDR3 loop is CSVDDRYSGANVLTF. The CDR3 DNA sequence: TGCAGCGTTGATGACAGATACTCTGGGGCCAACGTCCTGACTTTC.

The CDR3: CASSGTGADYGYTF. The CDR3 coding sequence is TGTGCCAGCAGCGGGACTGGAGCAGACTATGGCTACACCTTC. The chain links TRBV7-9 to TRBJ1-2; D may be TRBD1 (5 bases). The CDR3 sequence is 14 residues long. Germline V gives CDR1 SEHNR, CDR2 FQNEAQ (reference sequence). Trimming pared 5 bases from V and 3 bases from J, leaving 13 bases between.